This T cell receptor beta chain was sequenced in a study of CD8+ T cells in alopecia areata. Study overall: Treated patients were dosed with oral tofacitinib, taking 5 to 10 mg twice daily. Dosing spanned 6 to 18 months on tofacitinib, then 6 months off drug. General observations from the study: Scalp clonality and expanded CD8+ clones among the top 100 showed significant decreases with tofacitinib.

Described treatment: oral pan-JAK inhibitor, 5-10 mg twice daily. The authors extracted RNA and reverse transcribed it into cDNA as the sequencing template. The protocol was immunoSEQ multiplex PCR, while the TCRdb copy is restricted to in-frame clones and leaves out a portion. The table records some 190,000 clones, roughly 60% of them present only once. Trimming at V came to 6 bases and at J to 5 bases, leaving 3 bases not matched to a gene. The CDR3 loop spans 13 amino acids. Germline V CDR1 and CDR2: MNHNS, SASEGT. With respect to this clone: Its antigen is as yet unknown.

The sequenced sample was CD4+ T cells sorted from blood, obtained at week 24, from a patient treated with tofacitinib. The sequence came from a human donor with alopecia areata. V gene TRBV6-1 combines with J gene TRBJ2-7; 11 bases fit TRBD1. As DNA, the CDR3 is TGTGCCAGCAGAGGACAGGGGGCTGACGAGCAGTACTTC. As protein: CASRGQGADEQYF.